This T cell receptor (beta chain) was profiled in a study of long-term antiretroviral therapy in people with HIV. An immunoSEQ assay, version v3.0, was performed at survey level. The assay was immunoSEQ multiplex PCR, and TCRdb's table has in-frame clones only and misses some. Here the sample spans 12,000 to 15,000 clones, roughly 78% being singletons. The study's findings and limits: Control repertoires displayed wider CDR3 length ranges than the HIV repertoires.

From germline, CDR1 is MNHEY and CDR2 SMNVEV (reference sequence). V was clipped by 3 bases and J by 2 bases, with 11 bases between them. This CDR3 is built from 14 residues. Specimens held about 0.85-11 million cryopreserved PBMC prior to DNA extraction. Of note for this clone: Its specificity is not known.

This specimen was unsorted PBMCs, taken 3.2 years before starting antiretroviral therapy. This clonotype was obtained from a man in his forties with HIV. The gene calls are TRBV27 and TRBJ2-7; D perhaps matches TRBD2 (7 bases). CDR3 sequence: CASSFRGGAYEQYF. CDR3 coding DNA: TGTGCCAGCAGTTTTAGAGGGGGGGCCTACGAGCAGTACTTC.